This T cell receptor beta chain was retrieved from a study of cytomegalovirus exposure and HLA in healthy donors. Study findings and constraints: Rarity marked most TCR sequences, yet some public TCRs occurred in many donors.

In germline, CDR1 is SQVTM, CDR2 ANQGSEA. V lost 5 bases, J lost 3 bases, and 13 bases stayed unmatched. This CDR3 region has 19 residues. Points on this clone: The antigen remains unidentified.

Primers included in the PCR were 60 Vbeta and 13 Jbeta primers. Clones were sequenced by immunoSEQ multiplex PCR, and TCRdb holds only the in-frame ones, with some missing. Counted here are about 100,000 clones, around 79% occurring once; the ten biggest clones make up roughly 15%. The TCR originated in a male donor in good health and CMV-seropositive. Sequences were obtained from PBMCs. The chain is built from TRBV29-1 and TRBJ2-6; 13 nucleotides line up with TRBD2. CDR3 in amino acids: CSVSLMGTSGAYGANVLTF. The DNA of the CDR3 is TGCAGCGTTTCTCTGATGGGGACTAGCGGGGCTTATGGGGCCAACGTCCTGACTTTC.